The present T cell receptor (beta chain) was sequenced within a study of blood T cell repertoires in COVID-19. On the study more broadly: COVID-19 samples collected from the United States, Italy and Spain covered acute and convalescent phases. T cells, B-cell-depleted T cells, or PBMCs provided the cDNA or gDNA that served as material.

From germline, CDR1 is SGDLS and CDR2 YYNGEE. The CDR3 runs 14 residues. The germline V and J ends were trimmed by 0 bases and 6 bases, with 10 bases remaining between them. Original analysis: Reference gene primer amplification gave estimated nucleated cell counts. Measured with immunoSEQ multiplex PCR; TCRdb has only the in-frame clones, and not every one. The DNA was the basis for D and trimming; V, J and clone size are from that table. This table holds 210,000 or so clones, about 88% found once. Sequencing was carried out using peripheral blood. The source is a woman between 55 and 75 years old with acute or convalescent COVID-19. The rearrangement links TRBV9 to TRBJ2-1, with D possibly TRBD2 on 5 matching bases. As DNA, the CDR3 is TGTGCCAGCAGCGTAGCGGGATTGTTCAATGAGCAGTTCTTC. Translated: CASSVAGLFNEQFF.